These 2 T cell receptor beta chains originate from one sample sequenced in a study of blood T cell repertoires in COVID-19. The method was immunoSEQ multiplex PCR; TCRdb's version includes in-frame clones alone and lacks a portion of them. Counted here are 35,000 to 55,000 clones, about 88% occurring once; the ten biggest clones make up about 20%. Sequenced material: peripheral blood. Receptors originate from a man in his 70s with active COVID-19.

The V and J genes are TRBV5-6 and TRBJ2-7, with 13 bases fitting TRBD2. CDR1 is SGHDT, CDR2 YYEEEE, per germline. V trimming: 4 bases; J trimming: 0 bases; junction bases outside the gene matches: 7. The CDR3 is 17 amino acids. The CDR3 sequence: CASSKGLAGVSSYEQYF. DNA for the CDR3: TGTGCCAGCAGCAAAGGACTAGCGGGAGTCTCCTCCTACGAGCAGTACTTC.

The chain recombines TRBV18 with TRBJ1-3; no definite D call. Germline loops: CDR1 KGHSH, CDR2 LQKENI. V was pared by 4 bases and J by 2 bases, with 12 bases between. The CDR3 has 15 residues. The CDR3 sequence: CASSLPREAGNTIYF. In nucleotides, the CDR3 is TGTGCCAGCTCACTTCCGCGGGAAGCTGGAAACACCATATATTTT. Full variable domain (remainder filled in from reference TRBV18 and TRBJ1-3): NAGVMQNPRHLVRRRGQEARLRCSPMKGHSHVYWYRQLPEEGLKFMVYLQKENIIDESGMPKERFSAEFPKEGPSILRIQQVVRGDSAAYFCASSLPREAGNTIYFGEGSWLTVV.